Following are 18 T cell receptor beta chains from one sample sequenced in a study of Ad26.COV2.S vaccination and SARS-CoV-2 variants. Clones were sequenced by immunoSEQ multiplex PCR, and TCRdb holds only the in-frame ones, with some missing. This sample carries more than 400,000 clones, around 92% of them seen once, and the ten largest clones take 1.5% to 2%. Treatment indicated: 15 to 20 received Ad26.COV2.S at low or high dose, single or two shots; about 5 received placebo; per-sample allocation not given. Specimen acquisition occurred on day 63 following the initial vaccine or placebo injection. This sample comprised peripheral blood, obtained in a trial of Ad26.COV2.S vaccine versus placebo. Every receptor here comes from a person aged 18-65 years who received the Ad26.COV2.S COVID-19 vaccine or a placebo.

The chain recombines TRBV7-2 with TRBJ2-2; 12 bases align to TRBD2. This CDR3 comprises 18 residues. The germline CDR1 and CDR2 sequences are SGHTA and FQGNSA. V lost 0 bases and J lost 5; bases outside the gene matches: 7. Here the CDR3 DNA reads TGTGCCAGCAGCTTAGCTCTAGCGGGGGGGCCGAGTACCGGGGAGCTGTTTTTT. Translating it yields CASSLALAGGPSTGELFF.

V gene TRBV7-2 combines with J gene TRBJ2-1; 8 nucleotides align to TRBD2. This CDR3 is 15 amino acids long. V lost 1 base and J lost 2; bases outside the gene matches: 1. CDR1 is SGHTA, CDR2 FQGNSA, per germline. In DNA form, the CDR3 reads TGTGCCAGCAGCTTAGACGGGGGGGCCTACAATGAGCAGTTCTTC. This gives the protein CASSLDGGAYNEQFF.

The chain employs TRBV7-9 and TRBJ2-1; D gene unclear. Per the germline V gene, CDR1 is SEHNR and CDR2 is FQNEAQ (reference sequence). CDR3 size: 13 residues. V lost 1 base, J lost 7 bases, and 8 bases lay in between. The CDR3 here is CASSLEVGNEQFF. CDR3 nucleotides: TGTGCCAGCAGCTTAGAGGTGGGAAATGAGCAGTTCTTC.

V is TRBV3-1 (or the pseudogene TRBV3-2) and J is TRBJ2-3; D not certain. The germline V gene has CDR1 LGHDT and CDR2 YNNKEL (reference sequence). V lost 4 bases and J lost 2, with 16 bases in between. This CDR3 is built from 16 residues. CDR3 in amino acids: CASSREFYPHTDTQYF. CDR3 bases: TGTGCCAGCAGCCGCGAATTCTACCCCCACACAGATACGCAGTATTTT.

A note on this clone: Sequence at one end of the junction differs from germline and may be a read error. The V and J genes are TRBV7-9 and TRBJ2-3; 14 bases map to TRBD2. Germline V CDR1 and CDR2: SEHNR, FQNEAQ (reference sequence). The CDR3 spans 17 residues. Written as DNA, the CDR3 is TGTGCCAGCAGCATAGCCGGGACTAGCGGGGGCGGGGATACGCAGTATTTT. Translation: CASSIAGTSGGGDTQYF. Based on the CDR3 plus reference TRBV7-9 and TRBJ2-3, the full variable domain is DTGVSQNPRHKITKRGQNVTFRCDPISEHNRLYWYRQTLGQGPEFLTYFQNEAQLEKSRLLSDRFSAERPKGSFSTLEIQRTEQGDSAMYLCASSIAGTSGGGDTQYFGPGTRLTVL.

The J gene is TRBJ2-5, the V gene TRBV19; 11 bases are shared with TRBD2. The V gene end was trimmed by 7 bases and the J gene end by 5 bases; junction bases not matched to a gene: 3. Germline loops: CDR1 LNHDA, CDR2 SQIVND (reference sequence). The CDR3 has 13 residues. The CDR3 loop reads CASKGLAVETQYF. The CDR3 nucleotides read TGTGCCAGTAAGGGACTAGCGGTTGAGACCCAGTACTTC.

The chain employs TRBV30 and TRBJ2-6; no clear D. Between the trimmed V and J ends, which lost 4 bases and 0 bases, there was a span of 7 bases. This CDR3 has 14 residues. The germline CDR1 and CDR2 sequences are GTSNPN and SVGIG (reference sequence). The CDR3, as DNA: TGTGCCTGGAAGCACAGCTCTGGGGCCAACGTCCTGACTTTC. Translation: CAWKHSSGANVLTF.

CDR3 protein: CASSLAGTGYEAFF. The CDR3 DNA reads TGTGCCAGCAGTTTAGCCGGGACAGGTTATGAAGCTTTCTTT. This chain uses TRBV27 with TRBJ1-1; 8 bases line up with TRBD1. Trimming removed 2 bases from V and 7 bases from J; junction bases left unmatched: 6. The V gene's germline CDR1 is MNHEY and CDR2 SMNVEV (reference sequence). CDR3 length: 14 amino acids.

This clone has only a few counts. The chain recombines TRBV19 with TRBJ1-1; D is ambiguous. The CDR3 is 13 amino acids. V shed 5 bases and J shed 5 bases, with 12 bases lying between them. Per the germline V gene, CDR1 is LNHDA and CDR2 is SQIVND (reference sequence). The CDR3 loop is CASSPQAETEAFF. DNA for the CDR3: TGTGCCAGTAGTCCCCAGGCCGAAACTGAAGCTTTCTTT.

This clone has only one observation. This rearrangement joins TRBV12-3 or TRBV12-4 to TRBJ2-7; the D is unclear. Between the trimmed V and J ends, which lost 6 bases and 6 bases, there was a span of 9 bases. The CDR3 is made up of 11 amino acids. The chain's CDR3 is CASSDIAEQYF. As DNA, the CDR3 is TGTGCCAGCAGCGACATCGCCGAGCAGTACTTC.

The chain joins TRBV10-3 to TRBJ1-1; D may be TRBD1 (5 bases). Germline-derived CDR1 and CDR2 are ENHRY and SYGVKD. V lost 6 bases and J lost 0, with 11 bases in between. This CDR3 is 14 amino acids long. CDR3 nucleotides: TGTGCCATCAGGACCCAGGGCATGAACACTGAAGCTTTCTTT. It is translated as CAIRTQGMNTEAFF.

This rearrangement joins TRBV6-5 to TRBJ2-2; 9 nucleotides match TRBD2. There are 16 residues in the CDR3. The trim removed 2 bases at V and 6 bases at J, leaving 7 bases unmatched. Per the germline V gene, CDR1 is MNHEY and CDR2 is SVGAGI. The CDR3 reads CASSYKLAGFAGELFF. The CDR3 nucleotides read TGTGCCAGCAGTTACAAGCTAGCGGGGTTCGCCGGGGAGCTGTTTTTT.

The rearrangement joins TRBV12-3 or TRBV12-4 to TRBJ1-2, with D uncertain. V was shortened by 6 bases and J by 2 bases, with 10 bases between the two germline ends. The CDR3 is made up of 13 amino acids. CDR3 in DNA: TGTGCCAGCAGCCTAGAATCAAACTATGGCTACACCTTC. It translates to CASSLESNYGYTF.

The CDR3 reads CASSSPASGGATDTQYF. The CDR3 DNA reads TGTGCCAGCAGCTCCCCCGCCAGCGGGGGGGCAACAGATACGCAGTATTTT. The chain couples TRBV11-3 to TRBJ2-3, with 10 bases fitting TRBD2. This CDR3 is 17 amino acids long. Unmatched junction bases numbered 10, after V lost 4 bases and J lost 3 bases. Germline CDR1 is SGHNT and CDR2 is YENEEA. Using reference TRBV11-3 and TRBJ2-3 for the parts outside the CDR3, the full variable domain is EAGVVQSPRYKIIEKKQPVAFWCNPISGHNTLYWYLQNLGQGPELLIRYENEEAVDDSQLPKDRFSAERLKGVDSTLKIQPAELGDSAVYLCASSSPASGGATDTQYFGPGTRLTVL.

V gene TRBV7-9 combines with J gene TRBJ1-2; a weak D match, TRBD1 (5 bases). CDR3 length: 13 amino acids. Trimming cost V 4 bases and J 6 bases, with 12 bases left between them. Germline CDR1 reads SEHNR; CDR2 reads FQNEAQ (reference sequence). The CDR3 DNA reads TGTGCCAGCAGCTCTCAGGGAATACATGGCTACACCTTC. Translating it yields CASSSQGIHGYTF. Based on the CDR3 plus reference TRBV7-9 and TRBJ1-2, the full variable domain is DTGVSQNPRHKITKRGQNVTFRCDPISEHNRLYWYRQTLGQGPEFLTYFQNEAQLEKSRLLSDRFSAERPKGSFSTLEIQRTEQGDSAMYLCASSSQGIHGYTFGSGTRLTVV.

The chain recombines TRBV30 with TRBJ1-1; 9 bases line up with TRBD1. V was pared by 6 bases and J by 5 bases, with 10 bases of the junction left unmatched. The germline CDR1 and CDR2 sequences are GTSNPN and SVGIG (reference sequence). CDR3 size: 14 residues. The CDR3 DNA sequence: TGTGCCTGTCTCGGACAGGGGAGAAGAACTGAAGCTTTCTTT. Translated: CACLGQGRRTEAFF.

The rearrangement joins TRBV9 to TRBJ1-6; tentative D call: TRBD1 (5 bases). This CDR3 is 14 amino acids long. CDR1 and CDR2 (germline): SGDLS, YYNGEE. V lost 0 bases and J 10 bases, leaving 11 bases between the germline ends. This CDR3 is CASSVGQGPSPLHF. The CDR3, as DNA: TGTGCCAGCAGCGTAGGGCAGGGCCCCTCACCCCTCCACTTT. The full variable domain, completed using reference TRBV9 and TRBJ1-6, is DSGVTQTPKHLITATGQRVTLRCSPRSGDLSVYWYQQSLDQGLQFLIQYYNGEERAKGNILERFSAQQFPDLHSELNLSSLELGDSALYFCASSVGQGPSPLHFGNGTRLTVT.

The genes are TRBV30 and TRBJ1-2; no definite D call. V lost 2 bases and J 7 bases, leaving 8 bases between the germline ends. The V gene's germline CDR1 is GTSNPN and CDR2 SVGIG (reference sequence). The CDR3 extends over 11 amino acids. CDR3 residues: CAWSSGSGYTF. In DNA form, the CDR3 reads TGTGCCTGGAGTTCGGGGTCTGGCTACACCTTC.